These T cell receptor beta chains were read from a single sample in a study of shared clonotypes between healthy human individuals. Clones were sequenced by immunoSEQ multiplex PCR, and TCRdb holds only the in-frame ones, with some missing. Among millions of clones listed, over 85% were seen once. Specimen: naive CD4+ T cells sorted from blood. The source of these receptors is a man aged 18 to 30 in good health. Both conserved end residues are part of each CDR3. D genes are given only for firm matches. The size field is filled for only some rows; it gives once, few, many or a size class.

cdr3_nt cdr3_aa cdr3_length j_call clone_size d_call v_call
TGTGCCTGGAGCGCGGACGGTAATCAGCCCCAGCATTTT CAWSADGNQPQHF 13 TRBJ1-5 . . TRBV30
TGCGCCAGCAGCCCCGCCTGGGCCGGGGGCTCCTACGAGCAGTACTTC CASSPAWAGGSYEQYF 16 TRBJ2-7 . . TRBV5-1
TGTGCCATCAGGGAGTCGGTTGGTGAAAAACTGTTTTTT CAIRESVGEKLFF 13 TRBJ1-4 . . TRBV10-3
TGCGCCAGCAGCACAGGGGAGGTGTACGAGCAGTACTTC CASSTGEVYEQYF 13 TRBJ2-7 . . TRBV5-1
TGCGCCAGCAGTGACGACAGGGGAGGCTACGAGCAGTACTTC CASSDDRGGYEQYF 14 TRBJ2-7 . TRBD1 TRBV10-1
TGCGCCAGCAGCTTGGCCAATGAGCAGTTCTTC CASSLANEQFF 11 TRBJ2-1 . . TRBV5-1
TGTGCCAGCAGCCCCTACTTCGGGGGTTTGACAGATACGCAGTATTTT CASSPYFGGLTDTQYF 16 TRBJ2-3 . . TRBV5-4
TGTGCCAGCAGCTTAGTTGGGTACGAGCAGTACTTC CASSLVGYEQYF 12 TRBJ2-7 . . TRBV7-6
TGTGCCAGCTCACCCGGAGCAGGAAACACCATATATTTT CASSPGAGNTIYF 13 TRBJ1-3 many . TRBV18
TGTGCCAGCAGCCCTGGAGGTGAGCAGTTCTTC CASSPGGEQFF 11 TRBJ2-1 . . TRBV5-6
TGTGCCACCCATTGGGGACAGGGTAGTCTTGAGACCCAGTACTTC CATHWGQGSLETQYF 15 TRBJ2-5 . TRBD1 TRBV6-1
TGCGCCAGCAGCGGAGGACAGGGACCCCTTTACGAGCAGTACTTC CASSGGQGPLYEQYF 15 TRBJ2-7 . TRBD1 TRBV5-1
TGCGCCAGCAGTCAAATTACGCCGGGAGGATACGAGCAGTACTTC CASSQITPGGYEQYF 15 TRBJ2-7 . TRBD2 TRBV23-1
TGTGCCAGCAGCTTAGATGGGGGACAGGGGGCATTGTATGGCTACACCTTC CASSLDGGQGALYGYTF 17 TRBJ1-2 . TRBD1 TRBV7-6
TGTGCCAGCTCACCGGGGGTTTTGCCCACCTACGAGCAGTACTTC CASSPGVLPTYEQYF 15 TRBJ2-7 . . TRBV18
TGTGCCTGGAGCTTGGGACGGATGCAAGAGACCCAGTACTTC CAWSLGRMQETQYF 14 TRBJ2-5 . . TRBV30
TGTGCCAGCAGCTCCCTGGGGTGGCCCACTGAAGCTTTCTTT CASSSLGWPTEAFF 14 TRBJ1-1 . . TRBV11-2
TGCGCCAGCAGCCGGGACGTCCTCGGGGGCGAGCAGTACTTC CASSRDVLGGEQYF 14 TRBJ2-7 . . TRBV4-3
TGCGCCAGCAGCCAAGAAGGGGCCAAGAATGAAAAACTGTTTTTT CASSQEGAKNEKLFF 15 TRBJ1-4 . . TRBV4-1
TGTGCCAGCAGCATAACAGGGGGTGCTGTTACCTACGAGCAGTACTTC CASSITGGAVTYEQYF 16 TRBJ2-7 . TRBD1 TRBV7-3
TGTGCCAGCAGTGGAGCGTATAGCAATCAGCCCCAGCATTTT CASSGAYSNQPQHF 14 TRBJ1-5 . . TRBV2
TGTGCCAGCTCACCACAACACGCGGCCAAAAACATTCAGTACTTC CASSPQHAAKNIQYF 15 TRBJ2-4 . . TRBV18
TGTGCCAGCTCACCTCGGGAGGGTGGAAACGAGCAGTACTTC CASSPREGGNEQYF 14 TRBJ2-7 once TRBD2 TRBV18
TGCGCCAGCAGCTTGGCCATGGGTTCCTATGGCTACACCTTC CASSLAMGSYGYTF 14 TRBJ1-2 . . TRBV5-1
TGTGCCAGCAGTTTCGCCGGGGGCCTCTACAATGAGCAGTTCTTC CASSFAGGLYNEQFF 15 TRBJ2-1 . . TRBV7-2
TGTGCCAGCAGTGAAACAGGACCCCAAGAGACCCAGTACTTC CASSETGPQETQYF 14 TRBJ2-5 . . TRBV6-5
TGCGCCAGCAGCTGGGGGCTAGCGGGGGCAGAGACCCAGTACTTC CASSWGLAGAETQYF 15 TRBJ2-5 . TRBD2 TRBV5-1
TGTGCCAGAAGGTCGTCTGGGGTCTACAATGAGCAGTTCTTC CARRSSGVYNEQFF 14 TRBJ2-1 . . TRBV5-3
TGTGCCAGCAGGATCCCAGGGGCCGGTGGCTACACCTTC CASRIPGAGGYTF 13 TRBJ1-2 . . TRBV27
TGCGCCAGCAGCCTCGACAACGACCTCACTGAAGCTTTCTTT CASSLDNDLTEAFF 14 TRBJ1-1 . . TRBV5-1
TGTGCCAGCAGGCCTGGGACGGAGCCCTCCTACGAGCAGTACTTC CASRPGTEPSYEQYF 15 TRBJ2-7 . . TRBV5-4
TGTGCCAGCAGTGCCCCCCGGGACAGCAATTCACCCCTCCACTTT CASSAPRDSNSPLHF 15 TRBJ1-6 . TRBD1 TRBV2
TGTGCCAGCAGCACCCGCCTCCCCGCGTATAGCAATCAGCCCCAGCATTTT CASSTRLPAYSNQPQHF 17 TRBJ1-5 . . TRBV27
TGTGCCAGCAGCTTAGTGGGGGTGGCGGGAGGCACTGAAGCTTTCTTT CASSLVGVAGGTEAFF 16 TRBJ1-1 . . TRBV11-2
TGCGCCAGCAGCTTGTCCGGGGATAACACTGAAGCTTTCTTT CASSLSGDNTEAFF 14 TRBJ1-1 . . TRBV5-1
TGCGCCAGCAGCCAAGTCGCGGATAGCAATCAGCCCCAGCATTTT CASSQVADSNQPQHF 15 TRBJ1-5 . . TRBV4-3
TGTGCAAGTCGCCCAGTGGGGACAGGGGGTTCAGATACGCAGTATTTT CASRPVGTGGSDTQYF 16 TRBJ2-3 . . TRBV12-2
TGTGCCAGTAGTATCCCGGACAGGAGAGATAATTCACCCCTCCACTTT CASSIPDRRDNSPLHF 16 TRBJ1-6 . TRBD1 TRBV19
TGTGCCAGCAGCCCACAGAGCGTCTCTGGAAACACCATATATTTT CASSPQSVSGNTIYF 15 TRBJ1-3 . . TRBV7-2
TGTGCCATCAGTCCCACGGGGGCCGGGACACGAACCTACGAGCAGTACTTC CAISPTGAGTRTYEQYF 17 TRBJ2-7 . . TRBV10-3